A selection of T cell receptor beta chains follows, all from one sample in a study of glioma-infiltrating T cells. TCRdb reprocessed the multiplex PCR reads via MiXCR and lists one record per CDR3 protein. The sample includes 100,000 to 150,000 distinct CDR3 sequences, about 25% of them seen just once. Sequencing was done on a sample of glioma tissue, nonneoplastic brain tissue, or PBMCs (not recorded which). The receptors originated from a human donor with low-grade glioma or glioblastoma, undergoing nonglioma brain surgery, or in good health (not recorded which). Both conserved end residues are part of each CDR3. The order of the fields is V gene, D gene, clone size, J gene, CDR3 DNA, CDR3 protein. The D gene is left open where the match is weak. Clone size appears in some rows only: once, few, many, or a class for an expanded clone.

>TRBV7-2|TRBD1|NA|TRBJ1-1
TGCGCCAGCAGCCGCGGGACAGGGGTTCATGAAGCTTTCTTT
CASSRGTGVHEAFF
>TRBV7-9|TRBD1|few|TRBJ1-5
TGTGCCAGCAGCCGGGGACAGGGGGACCAGCCCCAGCATTTT
CASSRGQGDQPQHF
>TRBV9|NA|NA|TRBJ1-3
TGTGCCAGCAGCGTAGGTCCAGGGAGGGCAAACACCATATATTTT
CASSVGPGRANTIYF
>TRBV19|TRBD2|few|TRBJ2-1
TGTGCCAGTACCTTAGCGGGGCGCGCCTACAATGAGCAGTTCTTC
CASTLAGRAYNEQFF
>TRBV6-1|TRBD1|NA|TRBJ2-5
TGTGCCAGCAGTGACAGGGGGCAAGAGACCCAGTACTTC
CASSDRGQETQYF
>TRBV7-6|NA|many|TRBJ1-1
TGTGCCAGCAGCCTCCGGATCGAGAGTGAAGCTTTCTTT
CASSLRIESEAFF
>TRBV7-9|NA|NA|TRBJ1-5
TGTGCCAGCAGCTCAACCGACAGGCGAGGCAATCAGCCCCAGCATTTT
CASSSTDRRGNQPQHF
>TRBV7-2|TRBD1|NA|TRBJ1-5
TGTGCCAGCGGCTATTACCGGACAGGGGGTAGCAATCAGCCCCAGCATTTT
CASGYYRTGGSNQPQHF
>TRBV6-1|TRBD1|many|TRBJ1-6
TGTGCCAGCAATAGGGGGCGAGGTAATTCACCCCTCCACTTT
CASNRGRGNSPLHF
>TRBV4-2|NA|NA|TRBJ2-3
TGTGCCAGCAGCCAAGGTGAAGACAACACAGATACGCAGTATTTT
CASSQGEDNTDTQYF
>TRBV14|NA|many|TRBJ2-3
TGTGCCAGCAGCCAAGACTACACAGATACGCAGTATTTT
CASSQDYTDTQYF
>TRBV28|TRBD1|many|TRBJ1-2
TGTGCCAGCAGTTTGGGCCCAGGGGGACAGAGCTACACCTTC
CASSLGPGGQSYTF
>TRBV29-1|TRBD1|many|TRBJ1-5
TGCAGCGTTGGGACAGGGGGCGAAGGCAATCAGCCCCAGCATTTT
CSVGTGGEGNQPQHF
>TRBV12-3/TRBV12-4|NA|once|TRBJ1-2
TGTGCCAGCAGTTTATGGGACCGAATTGGCTACACCTTC
CASSLWDRIGYTF
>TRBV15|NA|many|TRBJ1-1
TGTGCCACCAGCAGAGCGGAGAACACTGAAGCTTTCTTT
CATSRAENTEAFF
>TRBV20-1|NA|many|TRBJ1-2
TGCAGTCCGGAAACAGGGATGACTAACTATGGCTACACCTTC
CSPETGMTNYGYTF
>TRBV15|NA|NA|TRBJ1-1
TGTGCCACCAGCAGAGATTATCGGAACACTGAAGCTTTCTTT
CATSRDYRNTEAFF
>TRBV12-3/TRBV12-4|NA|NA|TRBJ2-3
TGTGCCAGCTCCTCTGGCCAGGGGAGGGCAGATACGCAGTATTTT
CASSSGQGRADTQYF
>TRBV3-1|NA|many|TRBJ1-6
TGTGCCAGCAGCCAGGAAGGATCCTATAATTCACCCCTCCACTTT
CASSQEGSYNSPLHF
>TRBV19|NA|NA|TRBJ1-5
TGTGCCAGTAGTATAGCCTTCGAGCAGCCCCAGCATTTT
CASSIAFEQPQHF
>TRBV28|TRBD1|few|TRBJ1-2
TGTGCCAGCAGTACCACCGGGACAGGCAACTATGGCTACACCTTC
CASSTTGTGNYGYTF
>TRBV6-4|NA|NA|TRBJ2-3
TGTGCCAGCAGTGATAGGTTTGGGGACGTTACAGATACGCAGTATTTT
CASSDRFGDVTDTQYF